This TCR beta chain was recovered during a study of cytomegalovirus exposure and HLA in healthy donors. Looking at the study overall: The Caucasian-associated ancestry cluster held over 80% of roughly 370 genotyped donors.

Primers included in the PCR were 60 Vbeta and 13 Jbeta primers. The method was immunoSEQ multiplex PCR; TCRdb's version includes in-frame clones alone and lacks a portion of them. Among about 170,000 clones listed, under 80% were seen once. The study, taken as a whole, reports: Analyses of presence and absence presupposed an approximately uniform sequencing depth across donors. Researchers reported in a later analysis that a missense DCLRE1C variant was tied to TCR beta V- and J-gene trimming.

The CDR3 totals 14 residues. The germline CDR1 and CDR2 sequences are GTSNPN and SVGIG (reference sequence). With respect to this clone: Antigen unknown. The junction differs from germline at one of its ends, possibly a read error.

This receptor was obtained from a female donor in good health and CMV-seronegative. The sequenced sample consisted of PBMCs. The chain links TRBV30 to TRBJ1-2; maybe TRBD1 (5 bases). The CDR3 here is CAWSSAGRDYGYAF. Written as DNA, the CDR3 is TGTGCCTGGAGTAGCGCGGGAAGGGACTATGGCTACGCCTTC.